These 9 T cell receptor beta chains were sequenced from one sample in a study of T-cell memory formation after mild COVID-19. TCRdb reprocessed the 5' RACE reads via MiXCR and lists one record per CDR3 protein. This table has roughly 89,000 distinct CDR3 sequences, less than 15% appearing once. The source material was PBMCs or a T cell subset sorted from them (not recorded which). These receptor sequences come from a young man who had mild COVID-19 (a few samples of this study predate the infection). Cell type and time point are not known.

This chain connects TRBV27 to TRBJ2-7, with D tentatively TRBD2 (5 bases). The CDR3 is 15 residues long. Per germline, CDR1 MNHEY and CDR2 SMNVEV (reference sequence). Between the trimmed V and J ends, which lost 3 bases and 2 bases, there was a span of 14 bases. CDR3 coding DNA: TGTGCCAGCAGTTTCTCCGGACTGGAGACCTACGAGCAGTACTTC. Protein sequence: CASSFSGLETYEQYF.

This rearrangement joins TRBV10-1 to TRBJ2-1, with 9 bases matching TRBD2. Per the germline V gene, CDR1 is WNHNN and CDR2 is SYGVQD (reference sequence). After removal of 2 bases from V and 2 bases from J, the junction contained 1 base not matched to a gene. CDR3 length: 15 amino acids. The CDR3 DNA follows: TGCGCCAGCAGTGAGAAGCGGGAGGCCTACAATGAGCAGTTCTTC. Translating it yields CASSEKREAYNEQFF.

V usage is TRBV12-3 or TRBV12-4 and J usage is TRBJ1-3; D gene uncertain. This CDR3 comprises 14 residues. Trimming pared 3 bases from V and 1 base from J, leaving 7 bases between. CDR3 bases: TGTGCCAGCAGTTTTCGTATTTCTGGAAACACCATATATTTT. Amino acids: CASSFRISGNTIYF.

This clonotype has just a few counts. This sequence joins TRBV27 and TRBJ2-7; D not resolved. The CDR3 sequence is 14 residues long. In germline, CDR1 is MNHEY, CDR2 SMNVEV (reference sequence). V lost 5 bases, J lost 4 bases, and 15 bases lay in between. The CDR3 DNA follows: TGTGCCAGCAGTCCCCTGGACGGCCTTTACGAGCAGTACTTC. Translation gives CASSPLDGLYEQYF.

This sequence joins TRBV10-3 and TRBJ1-5, with TRBD1 matching 7 bases. In germline, CDR1 is ENHRY, CDR2 SYGVKD. The CDR3 length is 15 residues. V was clipped by 0 bases and J by 6 bases; unmatched bases: 5. CDR3 protein: CAISESTGVTQPQHF. DNA of the CDR3: TGTGCCATCAGTGAGTCCACAGGGGTAACTCAGCCCCAGCATTTT.

This clonotype came up a few times. The chain couples TRBV3-1 to TRBJ2-3; 11 bases are shared with TRBD2. The germline CDR1 and CDR2 sequences are LGHDT and YNNKEL (reference sequence). Trimming cost V 0 bases and J 1 base; bases outside gene matches: 3. This CDR3 comprises 17 residues. The CDR3 loop reads CASSQDPLAGGTDTQYF. CDR3 nucleotides: TGTGCCAGCAGCCAAGACCCACTAGCGGGGGGCACAGATACGCAGTATTTT.

The CDR3 DNA sequence: TGTGCCAGCAGCCAAGATATAGGACTAGCGGTGATATACAATGAGCAGTTCTTC. It specifies CASSQDIGLAVIYNEQFF. The chain recombines TRBV14 with TRBJ2-1, with 10 positions matching TRBD2. Trimming cost V 0 bases and J 4 bases; bases outside gene matches: 9. The CDR3 runs 18 residues. Germline V lookup: CDR1 SGHDN, CDR2 FVKESK. Full variable domain (rest looked up from reference TRBV14 and TRBJ2-1): EAGVTQFPSHSVIEKGQTVTLRCDPISGHDNLYWYRRVMGKEIKFLLHFVKESKQDESGMPNNRFLAERTGGTYSTLKVQPAELEDSGVYFCASSQDIGLAVIYNEQFFGPGTRLTVL.

This clonotype was counted a few times. The chain carries TRBV6-5 and TRBJ2-1; D ambiguous. The CDR3 sequence is 13 residues long. V lost 4 bases, J lost 10 bases, and 14 bases lay in between. The germline V gene has CDR1 MNHEY and CDR2 SVGAGI. The CDR3 reads CASSSWNDPEQFF. The CDR3 nucleotides read TGTGCCAGCAGTTCGTGGAATGACCCCGAGCAGTTCTTC.

The chain employs TRBV19 and TRBJ2-3; a weak D match, TRBD2 (6 bases). This CDR3 region has 16 residues. CDR1 and CDR2 (germline): LNHDA, SQIVND (reference sequence). The germline V and J ends were trimmed by 0 bases and 6 bases, with 16 bases remaining between them. CDR3 amino acids: CASSIERLEVPDTQYF. For the CDR3, the DNA is TGTGCCAGTAGTATAGAACGACTAGAGGTCCCGGATACGCAGTATTTT.